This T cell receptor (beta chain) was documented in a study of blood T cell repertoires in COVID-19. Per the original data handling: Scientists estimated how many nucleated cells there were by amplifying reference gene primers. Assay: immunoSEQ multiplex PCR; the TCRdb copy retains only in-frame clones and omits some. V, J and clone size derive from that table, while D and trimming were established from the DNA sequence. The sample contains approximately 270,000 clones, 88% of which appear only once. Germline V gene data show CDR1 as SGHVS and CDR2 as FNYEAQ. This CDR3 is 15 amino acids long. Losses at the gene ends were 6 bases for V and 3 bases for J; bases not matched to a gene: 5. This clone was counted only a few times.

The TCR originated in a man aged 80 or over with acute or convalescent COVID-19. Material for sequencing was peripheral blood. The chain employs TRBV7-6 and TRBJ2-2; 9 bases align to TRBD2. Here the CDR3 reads CASRLAGLDTGELFF. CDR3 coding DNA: TGTGCCAGCAGGCTAGCGGGGTTGGACACCGGGGAGCTGTTTTTT.